Below, one T cell receptor (beta chain) is given with its context. Its target is unknown. Researchers ran the PCR with 60 Vbeta and 13 Jbeta primers. Sequencing used immunoSEQ multiplex PCR; TCRdb keeps in-frame clones, though not all of them. The data show about 160,000 clones, less than 85% seen once. The data belong to a study of cytomegalovirus exposure and HLA in healthy donors. Findings of the study overall: A later analysis found TCR association rates differed by HLA locus, highest for DRB1 and lowest for HLA-C. The study labeled 150 or so TCR beta chains cytomegalovirus-associated.

The CDR3 is 16 residues long. The J segment lost 1 base and the V segment lost 5 bases, leaving 10 bases of the junction unmatched. Germline assignment: CDR1 MDHEN and CDR2 SYDVKM. This sequence originates from a man aged 50-59 years in good health and CMV-seropositive. J is TRBJ1-1 and V is TRBV28, with 7 nucleotides matching TRBD1. The sequenced sample was PBMCs. The CDR3 nucleotides are TGTGCCAGCAGTAGCGCAGGGGGGAGTACGAACACTGAAGCTTTCTTT. Its translation: CASSSAGGSTNTEAFF.